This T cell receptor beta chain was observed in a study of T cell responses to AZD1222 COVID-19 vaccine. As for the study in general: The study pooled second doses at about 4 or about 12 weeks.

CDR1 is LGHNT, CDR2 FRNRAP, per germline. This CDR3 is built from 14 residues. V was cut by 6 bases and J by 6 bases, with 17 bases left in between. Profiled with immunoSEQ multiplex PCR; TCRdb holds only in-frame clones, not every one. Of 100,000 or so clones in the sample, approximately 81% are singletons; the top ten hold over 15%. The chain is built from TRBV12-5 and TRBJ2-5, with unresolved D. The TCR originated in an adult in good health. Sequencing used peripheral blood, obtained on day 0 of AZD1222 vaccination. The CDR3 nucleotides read TGTGCTAGTGGCTCAGATCATAGCCGGCAGACCCAGTACTTC. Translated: CASGSDHSRQTQYF.